The 22 T cell receptor beta chains below come from one sample, sequenced in a study of blood T cell repertoires in COVID-19. Data came from immunoSEQ multiplex PCR; TCRdb stores just in-frame clones and leaves some out. The sample holds approximately 150,000 clones, around 82% seen once. Material for sequencing was PBMCs or T cells enriched from blood (not recorded which). These receptors originate from a man between 40 and 49 years old who had recovered from COVID-19.

The chain combines TRBV27 with TRBJ1-5; a weak D match, TRBD1 (5 bases). V was pared by 4 bases and J by 6 bases, with 10 bases between. Germline V gene lookup returns CDR1 MNHEY and CDR2 SMNVEV (reference sequence). This CDR3 region has 13 residues. CDR3 in DNA: TGTGCCAGCAGTTCAGGGAGGGTTCAGCCCCAGCATTTT. Translation gives CASSSGRVQPQHF.

This clone was counted a single time. V is TRBV5-1 and J is TRBJ2-3, with TRBD2 identical over 9 bases. J was trimmed by 10 bases and V by 5 bases; bases with no gene match: 8. Looked up from germline, CDR1 is SGHRS and CDR2 is YFSETQ. This CDR3 region has 13 residues. DNA for the CDR3: TGCGCCAGCAGTTTCTCGCGGGAGGGTGCGCAGTATTTT. This encodes CASSFSREGAQYF.

The V and J genes are TRBV9 and TRBJ2-7, with a tentative D call TRBD1 (6 bases). Trimming cost V 2 bases and J 4 bases, with 16 bases left between them. The CDR3 runs to 15 residues. Germline V CDR1 and CDR2: SGDLS, YYNGEE. The CDR3 bases are TGTGCCAGCAGCGTCGCGGACAGTTCGTTTTACGAGCAGTACTTC. Amino acid sequence: CASSVADSSFYEQYF. The variable domain in full, completed from reference TRBV9 and TRBJ2-7, reads DSGVTQTPKHLITATGQRVTLRCSPRSGDLSVYWYQQSLDQGLQFLIQYYNGEERAKGNILERFSAQQFPDLHSELNLSSLELGDSALYFCASSVADSSFYEQYFGPGTRLTVT.

This clone was seen a few times. Relative to the germline gene, one junction end is altered; a read error may explain this. The chain has TRBV7-9 and TRBJ1-2; 8 bases are a match to TRBD1. The CDR3 length is 12 residues. Germline CDR1 is SEHNR and CDR2 is FQNEAQ (reference sequence). CDR3 sequence (DNA): TGTGCCAGCACCCAAAATGCGGACAGGGAAGCCTTC. Translated: CASTQNADREAF.

The chain has TRBV14 and TRBJ1-4, with 10 nucleotides matching TRBD1. The CDR3 has 16 residues. Germline-derived CDR1 and CDR2 are SGHDN and FVKESK. V shed 0 bases, J shed 8 bases, and the junction held 6 bases outside the gene matches. CDR3 DNA: TGTGCCAGCAGCCAAGATATCGGGACAGGGGAGGAAAAACTGTTTTTT. Amino acid sequence: CASSQDIGTGEEKLFF.

The chain carries TRBV6-1 and TRBJ2-7; 9 bases are shared with TRBD2. Looked up from germline, CDR1 is MNHNS and CDR2 is SASEGT. This CDR3 has 16 residues. The J segment lost 2 bases and the V segment lost 2 bases, leaving 7 bases of the junction unmatched. The CDR3 DNA follows: TGTGCCAGCAGTGAAATGCGGCTAGCGGGACCCTACGAGCAGTACTTC. Residues: CASSEMRLAGPYEQYF.

The chain joins TRBV12-3 or TRBV12-4 to TRBJ2-2; D is unresolved. Trimming took off 2 bases at V and 4 bases at J, with 5 bases between the two ends. The CDR3 is 13 amino acids. In DNA, the CDR3 is TGTGCCAGCAGTTTAAAGCGCACCGGGGAGCTGTTTTTT. Translated, it gives CASSLKRTGELFF.

The chain uses TRBV27 and TRBJ1-1; TRBD1 agrees at 7 bases. The ends lost 4 bases at V and 11 bases at J; junction bases unmatched: 16. This CDR3 has 15 residues. Germline assignment: CDR1 MNHEY and CDR2 SMNVEV (reference sequence). The DNA for the CDR3 is TGTGCCAGCAGTTCCAGAGGGGGCATCGCGGGCCTGGCTTTCTTT. Its translation is CASSSRGGIAGLAFF.

The chain carries TRBV10-3 and TRBJ2-7, with TRBD1 identical over 11 bases. Germline V gene sequence: CDR1 ENHRY, CDR2 SYGVKD. The ends lost 3 bases at V and 2 bases at J; junction bases unmatched: 3. This CDR3 is built from 15 residues. As DNA, the CDR3 is TGTGCCATCAGTGATGGGACAGGGGGAACCTACGAGCAGTACTTC. Translation gives CAISDGTGGTYEQYF.

The chain recombines TRBV10-1 with TRBJ2-6; possibly TRBD2 for D (5 bases). The CDR3 is 14 amino acids. V shed 11 bases and J shed 4 bases, with 15 bases lying between them. Germline CDR1 and CDR2: WNHNN and SYGVQD (reference sequence). The CDR3 nucleotides read TGCGCCTGGACGGGCGGGCGCGGGGCCAACGTCCTGACTTTC. Protein sequence: CAWTGGRGANVLTF.

In this sample, this clone turned up a few times. The V gene is TRBV25-1, the J gene TRBJ2-2; TRBD1 matches 8 bases. The CDR3 length is 14 residues. Germline CDR1 is MGHDK and CDR2 is SYGVNS. V gave up 6 bases and J gave up 2 bases; unmatched junction bases: 2. CDR3 nucleotides: TGTGCCAGCAGGGACAGGGCAAACACCGGGGAGCTGTTTTTT. Amino acid sequence: CASRDRANTGELFF.

V is TRBV27 and J is TRBJ2-1; 12 bases are a match to TRBD2. The germline V gene has CDR1 MNHEY and CDR2 SMNVEV (reference sequence). The CDR3 sequence is 19 residues long. The V segment lost 8 bases and the J segment 3 bases; nucleotides outside the gene matches: 17. CDR3 sequence reads: CASAAPGLAGSRHYNEQFF. The CDR3 DNA follows: TGTGCCAGCGCCGCCCCCGGACTAGCGGGGTCACGGCACTACAATGAGCAGTTCTTC.

The rearrangement joins TRBV18 to TRBJ1-1; possible D gene TRBD1, 6 bases. V was shortened by 0 bases and J by 1 base, with 15 bases between the two germline ends. This CDR3 comprises 17 residues. Germline CDR1 reads KGHSH; CDR2 reads LQKENI. DNA for the CDR3: TGTGCCAGCTCACCACCGGGTCGGGGGGCACCGAACACTGAAGCTTTCTTT. Protein sequence: CASSPPGRGAPNTEAFF.

This clone occurred many times. The V and J genes are TRBV6-2 or TRBV6-3 and TRBJ2-1, with TRBD1 matching over 7 bases. This CDR3 region has 13 residues. Trimming cost V 4 bases and J 9 bases; bases outside gene matches: 6. Germline V gives CDR1 MNHEY, CDR2 SVGEGT. CDR3 region: CASSLGQLGEQFF. CDR3 nucleotides: TGTGCCAGCAGTTTGGGACAGTTAGGTGAGCAGTTCTTC.

There are a few counts of this clone. The chain uses TRBV18 and TRBJ1-6, with 12 nucleotides matching TRBD1. CDR3 size: 19 residues. The germline CDR1 and CDR2 sequences are KGHSH and LQKENI. Trimming took 3 bases from V and 9 from J; bases not matched to a gene: 15. The CDR3 region is CASSPLAARGQGAGSPLHF. DNA of the CDR3: TGTGCCAGCTCACCCTTAGCTGCGCGGGGACAGGGGGCCGGTTCACCCCTCCACTTT.

This clone was seen a single time. The V and J genes are TRBV2 and TRBJ1-2, with 7 bases lining up with TRBD1. The V and J ends lost 6 bases and 6 bases, in that order; junction bases with no gene match: 7. The CDR3 contains 13 residues. Per the germline V gene, CDR1 is SNHLY and CDR2 is FYNNEI. The CDR3 loop is CASSPGTANGYTF. CDR3 in DNA: TGTGCCAGCAGCCCTGGGACAGCAAATGGCTACACCTTC.

The gene calls are TRBV9 and TRBJ2-1; 13 bases fit TRBD2. V was pared by 1 base and J by 8 bases, with 9 bases of the junction left unmatched. Germline CDR1 reads SGDLS; CDR2 reads YYNGEE. The CDR3 sequence is 17 residues long. The CDR3 loop reads CASSVPTSGGRVDEQFF. The CDR3 DNA reads TGTGCCAGCAGCGTACCGACTAGCGGGGGGAGGGTGGATGAGCAGTTCTTC.

V gene TRBV10-3 combines with J gene TRBJ1-1, with D perhaps TRBD1 (6 bases). There are 12 residues in the CDR3. Trimming shortened V by 9 bases and J by 4 bases, and 12 bases separated the two germline ends. Looked up from germline, CDR1 is ENHRY and CDR2 is SYGVKD. DNA for the CDR3: TGTGCCATGCGAGGGGGGGGCACTGAAGCTTTCTTT. Translated, it gives CAMRGGGTEAFF.

For the CDR3, the DNA is TGTGCCAGTAAACGACAGGGAGTCTATGGCTACACCTTC. Translation gives CASKRQGVYGYTF. V gene TRBV9 combines with J gene TRBJ1-2; 7 nucleotides align to TRBD1. CDR3 length: 13 residues. The trim removed 8 bases at V and 4 bases at J, leaving 8 bases unmatched. In germline, CDR1 is SGDLS, CDR2 YYNGEE.

This clone was detected only a few times. The chain links TRBV11-2 to TRBJ2-5; D is perhaps TRBD2 (7 bases). Germline V CDR1 and CDR2: SGHAT, FQNNGV. V gave up 3 bases and J gave up 5 bases, with 16 bases separating them. This CDR3 is built from 15 residues. Here the CDR3 DNA reads TGTGCCAGCAGCTTTCAAGGGGGGGCCTACGAGACCCAGTACTTC. It specifies CASSFQGGAYETQYF. Combining the CDR3 with reference TRBV11-2 and TRBJ2-5 gives the whole variable domain EAGVAQSPRYKIIEKRQSVAFWCNPISGHATLYWYQQILGQGPKLLIQFQNNGVVDDSQLPKDRFSAERLKGVDSTLKIQPAKLEDSAVYLCASSFQGGAYETQYFGPGTRLLVL.

This sequence joins TRBV29-1 and TRBJ1-1; D possibly corresponds to TRBD1 (6 bases). This CDR3 region has 13 residues. V lost 7 bases, J lost 0 bases, and 12 bases lay in between. CDR1 is SQVTM and CDR2 is ANQGSEA in the germline V gene. The chain's CDR3 is CSAARTVNTEAFF. The CDR3, as DNA: TGCAGCGCCGCACGGACAGTGAACACTGAAGCTTTCTTT.

In its sample, this clone was seen once. This chain joins TRBV7-9 and TRBJ2-5, with TRBD1 matching over 7 bases. Germline trimming cut 1 base from V and 6 bases from J; bases unmatched to any gene: 2. The CDR3 contains 13 residues. Germline CDR1 reads SEHNR; CDR2 reads FQNEAQ (reference sequence). CDR3 region: CASSLEGAQTQYF. The CDR3 DNA sequence: TGTGCCAGCAGCTTAGAGGGGGCGCAGACCCAGTACTTC.